The present entry profiles one T cell receptor (beta chain) with its context. Its cognate antigen is unknown. This specimen belongs to a study of beta chain features in type 1 diabetes. Study overall: There was similarity between patients and healthy donors in age, gender and cell yields.

Germline V lookup: CDR1 MNHEY, CDR2 SVGAGI. V gave up 5 bases and J gave up 5 bases; unmatched junction bases: 0. The CDR3 spans 11 residues. Notes on the study in general: No resolution was reached here on whether HLA type influences TCRB rearrangement.

Each of the CD4+ naive, central memory, regulatory and stem cell-like memory populations was sorted via CD45RO/CCR7/CD25/CD127/CD95/CD27. Purity exceeded 98% in all sorted populations. Isolated RNA was reverse transcribed in full, so expressed TCRB transcripts were sequenced. Data came from immunoSEQ multiplex PCR; TCRdb stores just in-frame clones and leaves some out. The sample carries 35,000 to 50,000 clones, 50% recorded once. Sample: stem cell memory CD4+ T cells from blood. This TCR derives from a woman in her 30s in good health. The chain carries TRBV6-5 and TRBJ2-7, with 7 bases matching TRBD1. The chain's CDR3 is CASSDRDEQYF. CDR3 DNA sequence: TGTGCCAGCAGTGACAGGGACGAGCAGTACTTC.